This TCR beta chain stems from a study of draining lymph node invasion in breast cancer (TCRdb year 2020). At the level of the whole study: A separate targeted assay used bulk TCR-beta CDR3 sequencing to compare sorted memory regulatory T cells with memory conventional CD4 T cells across breast cancer tissues. From every patient, the primary tumor plus matched non-invaded and tumor-invaded tumor-draining lymph nodes were collected, and both Treg and Tconv subsets were profiled. The separate targeted TCR sequencing included lymph nodes from five patients, and primary tumors were also sequenced for most of those five patients.

Regarding this clonotype: Its specific antigen is unknown. No base quality values were provided; no much bigger clone lies one nucleotide off.

The CDR3 sequence holds 10 residues, the cysteine and phenylalanine included. Just the 30-base CDR3 DNA is kept, in frame starting at base 1. Relative to germline, V is 2 bases shorter and J is 13 bases shorter, with 11 bases between their ends. The germline V gene (reference sequence) yields GTSNPN for CDR1 and SVGIG for CDR2. What the study reported, not specific to this receptor: In each tissue, about 13-25% of Treg TCRs were also present in Tconvs, a finding interpreted as suggesting peripheral induction of Tregs. Whether Treg conversion occurred in a given organ or whether converted Tregs recirculated between nodes and tumor could not be resolved from the data. According to the targeted TCR-seq data, Tregs appeared to be more clonally expanded than Tconvs in every tissue, and both subsets had lower diversity in tumor than in lymph nodes. Some of the top 100 tumor clones were detected in invaded and non-invaded nodes, and this detection was taken to suggest recirculation between tumor and draining nodes. Shared TCRs between Treg and Tconv subsets were considered suggestive but not proof of common clonal origin. Tracking of the top-100 tumor clones could be carried out in just a couple of patients.

Libraries were built with bulk RNA-seq. These reads were obtained on an Illumina HiSeq 2500. On the study's bioinformatics: In the separate targeted TCR-seq dataset, CDR3 sequences were extracted from raw reads and quantified using MiXCR version 2.1.5 with default parameters. Each TCR-beta clone in the separate targeted TCR-seq dataset was defined by the V gene, J gene and CDR3 sequence taken together. The separate targeted TCR-seq dataset was filtered by first dropping clones with fewer than three counts and then keeping only the 90% most strongly expressed clones in each sample. In the separate targeted TCR-seq dataset, Treg-Tconv overlap was computed as shared clones divided by total Treg clones per tissue, times 100. TCRdb reprocessing: public reads trimmed at Q25 with fastp, clones called with MiXCR, in-frame beta chains kept. Each CDR3 protein gets just one entry, which takes the most common genes and DNA from the rows behind it. These V and J calls originate from TCRdb's pipeline instead of the authors' own analysis. Here the sample has fewer than 1,500 distinct CDR3 sequences; about 60% occur a single time. The top ten clonotypes cover around 7.8% of the sample.

CD4+ CD45RA- CD25- cells were sorted as memory conventional CD4 T cells. Before staining and sorting, a Miltenyi Pan T Cell isolation kit was used to pre-enrich the T cells. Immunohistochemistry for estrogen receptor, progesterone receptor, HER2 and Ki-67 was used to characterize primary tumors. Within a few hours after surgery, the fresh surgical tissue was processed by cutting it into small fragments. The tissue fragments were digested enzymatically for more than 15 minutes with Liberase TL plus DNase and were then passed through a 40-micrometer strainer. After DAPI live/dead staining, cells were sorted on a BD FACS Aria II, reaching about 98-99% purity. The sorted cells were lysed in TCL buffer, and a Norgen Single Cell RNA purification kit, including DNase treatment, was used to purify the RNA.

This chain joins TRBV30 to TRBJ1-2; the D gene identity is not certain. Sequencing input: sorted memory CD4+ effector T cells from the tumor. The cell subset or site label, as the study defines it: CD45RA-negative sorted CD4+ T cells (memory Tconv or effector/memory Treg). This TCR derives from a female donor with luminal breast cancer. The nucleotides are TGTGCCTGGAGTATGGGGTCCCTCACCTTC. Its protein reads: CAWSMGSLTF.